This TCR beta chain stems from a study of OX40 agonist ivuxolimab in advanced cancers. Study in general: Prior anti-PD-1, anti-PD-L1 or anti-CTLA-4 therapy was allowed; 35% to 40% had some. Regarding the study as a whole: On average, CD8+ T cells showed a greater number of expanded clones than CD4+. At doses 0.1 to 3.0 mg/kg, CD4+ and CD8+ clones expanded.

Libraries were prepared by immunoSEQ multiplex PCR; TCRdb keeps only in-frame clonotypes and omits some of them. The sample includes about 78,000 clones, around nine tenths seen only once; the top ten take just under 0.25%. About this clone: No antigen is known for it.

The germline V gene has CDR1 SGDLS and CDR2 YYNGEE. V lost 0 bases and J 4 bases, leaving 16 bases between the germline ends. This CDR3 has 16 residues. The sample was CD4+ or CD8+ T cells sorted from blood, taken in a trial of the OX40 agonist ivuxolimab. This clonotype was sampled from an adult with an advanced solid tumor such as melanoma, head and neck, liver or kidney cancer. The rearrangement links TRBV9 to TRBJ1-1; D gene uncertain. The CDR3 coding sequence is TGTGCCAGCAGCGTAGGGTTGTCAGGTTCCATCACTGAAGCTTTCTTT. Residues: CASSVGLSGSITEAFF.